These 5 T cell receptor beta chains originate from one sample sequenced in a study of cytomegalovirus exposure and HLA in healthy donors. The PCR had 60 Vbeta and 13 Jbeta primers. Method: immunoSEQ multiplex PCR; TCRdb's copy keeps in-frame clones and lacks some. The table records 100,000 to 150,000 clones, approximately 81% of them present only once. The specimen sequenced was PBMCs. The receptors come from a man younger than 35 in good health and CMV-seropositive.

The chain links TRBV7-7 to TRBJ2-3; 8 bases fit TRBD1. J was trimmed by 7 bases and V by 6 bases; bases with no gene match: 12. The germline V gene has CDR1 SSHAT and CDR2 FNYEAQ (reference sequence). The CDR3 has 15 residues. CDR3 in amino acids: CASSRGTGTGNTQYF. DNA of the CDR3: TGTGCCAGCAGTCGAGGGACAGGTACCGGTAATACGCAGTATTTT.

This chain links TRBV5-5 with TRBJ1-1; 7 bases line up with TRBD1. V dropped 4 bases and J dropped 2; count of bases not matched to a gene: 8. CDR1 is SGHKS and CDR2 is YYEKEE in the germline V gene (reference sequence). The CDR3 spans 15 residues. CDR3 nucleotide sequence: TGTGCCAGCAGCCTAACCGGGACAGAAAACACTGAAGCTTTCTTT. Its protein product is CASSLTGTENTEAFF.

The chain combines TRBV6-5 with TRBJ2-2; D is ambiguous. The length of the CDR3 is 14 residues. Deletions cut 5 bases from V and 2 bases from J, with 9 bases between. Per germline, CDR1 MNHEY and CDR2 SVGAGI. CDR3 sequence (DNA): TGTGCCAGCAGTAATAGCTATAACACCGGGGAGCTGTTTTTT. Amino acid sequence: CASSNSYNTGELFF.

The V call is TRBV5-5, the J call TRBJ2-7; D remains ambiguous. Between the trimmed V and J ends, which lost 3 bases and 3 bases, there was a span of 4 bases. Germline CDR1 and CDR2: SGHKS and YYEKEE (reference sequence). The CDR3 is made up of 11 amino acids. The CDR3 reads CASSYSYEQYF. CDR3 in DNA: TGTGCCAGCAGCTACAGCTACGAGCAGTACTTC.

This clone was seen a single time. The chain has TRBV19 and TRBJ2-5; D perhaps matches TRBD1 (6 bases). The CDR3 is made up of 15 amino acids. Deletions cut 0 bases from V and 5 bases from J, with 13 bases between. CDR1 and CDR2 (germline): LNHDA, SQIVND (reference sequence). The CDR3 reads CASSIDQGSGETQYF. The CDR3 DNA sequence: TGTGCCAGTAGTATAGATCAGGGGTCTGGGGAGACCCAGTACTTC.